The 27 T cell receptor beta chains in this list originate from one sample, sequenced in a study of blood T cell repertoires in COVID-19. Only in-frame clones appear in the TCRdb table, and some are missing; sequencing was by immunoSEQ multiplex PCR. The table has tens of thousands of clones, approximately 80% seen once. The sequenced sample was peripheral blood. Every receptor here comes from a woman aged 65 to 85 with acute or convalescent COVID-19.

This clone appeared a few times. In DNA form, the CDR3 reads TGTGCCAGCAGCTTAGCCCGGACAGCTCACATGAACACTGAAGCTTTCTTT. Protein product: CASSLARTAHMNTEAFF. This chain joins TRBV7-9 and TRBJ1-1; tentatively, D is TRBD1 (6 bases). Germline CDR1 is SEHNR and CDR2 is FQNEAQ (reference sequence). This CDR3 contains 17 residues. Trimming removed 0 bases from V and 0 bases from J, with 14 bases in between.

The rearrangement links TRBV7-6 to TRBJ1-4; possibly TRBD1 for D (6 bases). Germline CDR1 is SGHVS and CDR2 is FNYEAQ. CDR3 size: 14 residues. V was trimmed by 4 bases and J by 4 bases, leaving 10 bases between them. CDR3 sequence reads: CASSSGQINEKLFF. As DNA, the CDR3 is TGTGCCAGCAGCTCTGGACAGATTAATGAAAAACTGTTTTTT.

J is TRBJ2-7 and V is TRBV24-1, with D possibly being TRBD2 (6 bases). V was trimmed by 0 bases and J by 4 bases, leaving 9 bases between them. The length of the CDR3 is 14 residues. The germline CDR1 and CDR2 sequences are KGHDR and SFDVKD. CDR3 in amino acids: CATSDLGGDYEQYF. CDR3 sequence (DNA): TGTGCCACCAGTGATTTGGGAGGGGATTACGAGCAGTACTTC.

This clone was detected once. V gene TRBV19 combines with J gene TRBJ1-5, with TRBD1 matching over 9 bases. Germline-derived CDR1 and CDR2 are LNHDA and SQIVND (reference sequence). V trimming: 4 bases; J trimming: 4 bases; junction bases outside the gene matches: 2. The CDR3 loop spans 14 amino acids. The CDR3, as DNA: TGTGCCAGTAGTACCGGGACAGGGAATCAGCCCCAGCATTTT. It is translated as CASSTGTGNQPQHF.

This clone is a singleton in its sample. The chain carries TRBV27 and TRBJ2-7; 9 bases line up with TRBD1. The trim removed 3 bases at V and 7 bases at J, leaving 7 bases unmatched. The CDR3 has 14 residues. Germline V CDR1 and CDR2: MNHEY, SMNVEV (reference sequence). CDR3: CASSFGTGRREQYF. The CDR3 DNA sequence: TGTGCCAGCAGTTTTGGGACAGGGCGTAGGGAGCAGTACTTC.

The J gene is TRBJ1-4, the V gene TRBV15; TRBD1 is a possible D gene (5 bases). Germline values: CDR1 LNHNV, CDR2 YYDKDF (reference sequence). CDR3 size: 16 residues. V shed 0 bases and J shed 8 bases, with 16 bases lying between them. The CDR3 reads CATSREGVGAGEKLFF. DNA of the CDR3: TGTGCCACCAGCAGAGAAGGAGTAGGGGCGGGGGAAAAACTGTTTTTT. Together with reference TRBV15 and TRBJ1-4, the CDR3 gives the full variable domain: DAMVIQNPRYQVTQFGKPVTLSCSQTLNHNVMYWYQQKSSQAPKLLFHYYDKDFNNEADTPDNFQSRRPNTSFCFLDIRSPGLGDTAMYLCATSREGVGAGEKLFFGSGTQLSVL.

The chain uses TRBV9 and TRBJ2-3, with 7 bases identical to TRBD2. This CDR3 region has 16 residues. The V segment lost 2 bases and the J segment 2 bases; nucleotides outside the gene matches: 8. In germline, CDR1 is SGDLS, CDR2 YYNGEE. In DNA, the CDR3 is TGTGCCAGCAGCGTCTTCAGCGGGACCCTCACAGATACGCAGTATTTT. Translation gives CASSVFSGTLTDTQYF.

The chain joins TRBV7-9 to TRBJ1-4; the D gene is possibly TRBD1 (6 bases). The germline V and J ends were trimmed by 1 base and 0 bases, with 9 bases remaining between them. CDR1 SEHNR and CDR2 FQNEAQ come from the germline V gene (reference sequence). The CDR3 runs to 16 residues. The CDR3 coding sequence is TGTGCCAGCAGCTTAGGGACAGTCGCAACTAATGAAAAACTGTTTTTT. Its translation: CASSLGTVATNEKLFF.

Only a few counts were recorded for this clone. The gene calls are TRBV7-9 and TRBJ2-7; 11 positions agree with TRBD2. Germline lookup yields CDR1 SEHNR and CDR2 FQNEAQ (reference sequence). Trimming took 4 bases from V and 0 from J; bases not matched to a gene: 14. The CDR3 has 19 amino acids. For the CDR3, the DNA is TGTGCCAGCAGCTCAGCTAGCGGGAGGACTTACTCGAGCTCCTACGAGCAGTACTTC. It encodes CASSSASGRTYSSSYEQYF.

This clone came up once. The chain joins TRBV19 to TRBJ2-1, with 15 bases identical to TRBD2. This CDR3 contains 16 residues. Germline values: CDR1 LNHDA, CDR2 SQIVND (reference sequence). The V segment lost 9 bases and the J segment 6 bases; nucleotides outside the gene matches: 9. The CDR3 coding sequence is TGTGCCAGCCGCAAGGGACTAGCGGGGGGAACCAATGAGCAGTTCTTC. As protein: CASRKGLAGGTNEQFF.

V and J are TRBV6-1 and TRBJ1-1; D remains ambiguous. This CDR3 contains 13 residues. Deletions cut 2 bases from V and 0 bases from J, with 4 bases between. CDR1 and CDR2 from the germline V gene are MNHNS and SASEGT. CDR3 bases: TGTGCCAGCAGTGAACGGGTGAACACTGAAGCTTTCTTT. Encoded protein: CASSERVNTEAFF.

This rearrangement joins TRBV9 to TRBJ2-1; 9 positions match TRBD1. Unmatched junction bases numbered 7, after V lost 0 bases and J lost 9 bases. Germline V gene sequence: CDR1 SGDLS, CDR2 YYNGEE. This CDR3 has 15 amino acids. Written as DNA, the CDR3 is TGTGCCAGCAGCGTAGGGACAGGGGTTGGGCGTGAGCAGTTCTTC. Translation gives CASSVGTGVGREQFF.

This chain joins TRBV5-4 and TRBJ2-1, with 11 bases lining up with TRBD1. V was clipped by 0 bases and J by 6 bases; unmatched bases: 2. Per germline, CDR1 SGHNT and CDR2 YYREEE (reference sequence). The CDR3 is made up of 15 amino acids. The DNA for the CDR3 is TGTGCCAGCAGCTTGGGCGGGACAGGGGGCAATGAGCAGTTCTTC. Its protein product is CASSLGGTGGNEQFF. Full variable domain (missing parts from reference TRBV5-4 and TRBJ2-1): ETGVTQSPTHLIKTRGQQVTLRCSSQSGHNTVSWYQQALGQGPQFIFQYYREEENGRGNFPPRFSGLQFPNYSSELNVNALELDDSALYLCASSLGGTGGNEQFFGPGTRLTVL.

The rearrangement links TRBV4-3 to TRBJ2-1, with 14 bases matching TRBD2. J gave up 0 bases and V 4 bases, and 14 bases lay outside the gene matches. This CDR3 has 21 amino acids. CDR1 and CDR2 from the germline V gene are LGHNA and YSLEER. The CDR3 region is CASSRHHARTSGGTSYNEQFF. The CDR3 nucleotides read TGCGCCAGCAGCCGGCATCACGCCCGGACTAGCGGGGGGACCTCCTACAATGAGCAGTTCTTC.

The chain combines TRBV7-8 with TRBJ2-7; 8 positions match TRBD1. CDR1 and CDR2 (germline): SGHVS, FQNEAQ. V dropped 0 bases and J dropped 3; count of bases not matched to a gene: 7. The CDR3 covers 16 residues. The CDR3 sequence is CASSLASVDRGYEQYF. The CDR3 DNA sequence: TGTGCCAGCAGCTTAGCGTCTGTAGACAGGGGCTACGAGCAGTACTTC.

The chain couples TRBV14 to TRBJ2-7; TRBD2 agrees at 8 bases. Trimming at V came to 6 bases and at J to 2 bases, leaving 6 bases not matched to a gene. In germline, CDR1 is SGHDN, CDR2 FVKESK. The CDR3 is 14 amino acids. CDR3 loop: CASSTGLGTYEQYF. The CDR3 DNA sequence: TGTGCCAGCAGTACGGGACTAGGCACCTACGAGCAGTACTTC.

This chain links TRBV7-2 with TRBJ2-1; 9 nucleotides align to TRBD2. Trimming at V came to 1 base and at J to 5 bases, leaving 3 bases not matched to a gene. CDR1 is SGHTA, CDR2 FQGNSA, per germline. The CDR3 length is 15 residues. The CDR3 sequence: CASSLGLAVHNEQFF. DNA of the CDR3: TGTGCCAGCAGCTTAGGACTAGCGGTTCACAATGAGCAGTTCTTC.

This clone was detected a few times. The V call is TRBV23-1, the J call TRBJ2-7; the match to TRBD2 covers 8 bases. TRBV23-1 is an ORF, and what it does is uncertain. The CDR3 runs to 15 residues. The V gene end was trimmed by 2 bases and the J gene end by 5 bases; junction bases not matched to a gene: 8. The CDR3 DNA sequence: TGCGCCAGCAGTCAACAGGGACTAGATGTCCACGAGCAGTACTTC. Translated: CASSQQGLDVHEQYF.

The chain links TRBV24-1 to TRBJ2-1, with TRBD1 matching over 9 bases. J gave up 9 bases and V 5 bases, and 7 bases lay outside the gene matches. Germline CDR1 reads KGHDR; CDR2 reads SFDVKD. This CDR3 region has 14 residues. CDR3 sequence: CATSGSDRGFEQFF. Here the CDR3 DNA reads TGTGCCACCAGTGGGTCGGACAGGGGTTTTGAGCAGTTCTTC.

A few counts support this clone. The J gene is TRBJ2-1, the V gene TRBV25-1; D not certain. Per germline, CDR1 MGHDK and CDR2 SYGVNS. Trimming removed 2 bases at V and 0 bases at J, with 11 bases between. CDR3 size: 16 residues. The CDR3 sequence: CASSESGARSYNEQFF. Here the CDR3 DNA reads TGTGCCAGCAGTGAAAGTGGAGCCCGCTCCTACAATGAGCAGTTCTTC.

The CDR3 DNA follows: TGTGCCAGCAGTTCGCTATGGTCCAATGAGCAGTTCTTC. Amino acid sequence: CASSSLWSNEQFF. The V gene is TRBV12-3 or TRBV12-4, the J gene TRBJ2-1; D not resolved. This CDR3 region has 13 residues. Trimming took off 4 bases at V and 6 bases at J, with 10 bases between the two ends.

The chain recombines TRBV4-3 with TRBJ2-1; 9 bases map to TRBD2. The CDR3 is 17 residues long. Germline V gene sequence: CDR1 LGHNA, CDR2 YSLEER. With V trimmed by 0 bases and J by 6 bases, 9 bases remained unmatched. The CDR3 DNA reads TGCGCCAGCAGCCAAGATCTCCTGGCGGGGGGGGTCAATGAGCAGTTCTTC. Translated, it gives CASSQDLLAGGVNEQFF.

Sample share makes this clone medium-sized. The gene calls are TRBV7-8 and TRBJ1-5, with 7 bases identical to TRBD1. Per the germline V gene, CDR1 is SGHVS and CDR2 is FQNEAQ. The CDR3 covers 17 residues. V lost 1 base, J lost 4 bases, and 10 bases stayed unmatched. CDR3 bases: TGTGCCAGCAGCTTAGTTGGGGTGACAGGGAAAAATCAGCCCCAGCATTTT. It is translated as CASSLVGVTGKNQPQHF.

This clone was observed a handful of times. The chain's CDR3 is CASSHGELTYEQYF. The CDR3 DNA reads TGCGCCAGCAGTCACGGGGAATTAACCTACGAGCAGTACTTC. The chain carries TRBV23-1 and TRBJ2-7; D is perhaps TRBD2 (5 bases). TRBV23-1 is marked as an open reading frame, function uncertain. Trimming shortened V by 3 bases and J by 2 bases, and 11 bases separated the two germline ends. This CDR3 has 14 amino acids.

This chain links TRBV27 with TRBJ1-1; 10 nucleotides align to TRBD1. CDR3 length equals 17 residues. Trimming removed 6 bases from V and 3 bases from J; junction bases left unmatched: 13. Germline-derived CDR1 and CDR2 are MNHEY and SMNVEV (reference sequence). The CDR3 DNA follows: TGTGCCAGCAGACCCACGACAGGGGGCGCGAAGGACACTGAAGCTTTCTTT. It is translated as CASRPTTGGAKDTEAFF.

The chain uses TRBV5-1 and TRBJ2-7, with 10 bases identical to TRBD1. CDR1 is SGHRS and CDR2 is YFSETQ in the germline V gene. The ends lost 1 base at V and 8 bases at J; junction bases unmatched: 6. The CDR3 sequence is 14 residues long. CDR3 protein: CASSLPGTGDQQYF. CDR3 bases: TGCGCCAGCAGCTTGCCGGGGACAGGGGATCAGCAGTACTTC.

The chain is built from TRBV7-2 and TRBJ1-5, with D perhaps matching TRBD1 (5 bases). The V gene's germline CDR1 is SGHTA and CDR2 FQGNSA. The CDR3 sequence is 16 residues long. The germline V and J ends were trimmed by 5 bases and 0 bases, with 14 bases remaining between them. The CDR3 nucleotides read TGTGCCAGCAGCCCAGGACACCCTTATAGCAATCAGCCCCAGCATTTT. Amino acid sequence: CASSPGHPYSNQPQHF.